What follows are 5 T cell receptor beta chains derived from one specimen sequenced in a study of T cells after yellow fever vaccination. TCRdb re-called the 5' RACE reads with MiXCR, one entry per CDR3 protein. Of about 300,000 distinct CDR3 sequences in the sample, about 10% are singletons; the top ten hold 3% to 4%. The sample consisted of CD4+ T cells sorted from PBMCs, taken 5 days after the yellow fever booster vaccination. The receptor set was obtained from a man between 18 and 29 years old who received the YFV17D yellow fever vaccine.

The V and J genes are TRBV6-6 and TRBJ1-2; 8 nucleotides line up with TRBD1. Unmatched junction bases numbered 12, after V lost 4 bases and J lost 8 bases. Germline values: CDR1 MNHNY, CDR2 SVGAGI (reference sequence). The length of the CDR3 is 15 residues. The CDR3 here is CASSFPGQALGGYTF. CDR3 DNA: TGTGCCAGCAGTTTCCCGGGACAGGCCCTGGGGGGCTACACCTTC.

This clonotype was seen only a few times. The V and J genes are TRBV6-8 and TRBJ1-1; 11 bases line up with TRBD1. Germline assignment: CDR1 MNHGY and CDR2 SAAAGT. The CDR3 totals 15 residues. With V trimmed by 11 bases and J by 0 bases, 8 bases remained unmatched. The CDR3 here is CARTGGMTMNTEAFF. CDR3 bases: TGTGCCCGGACAGGGGGCATGACGATGAACACTGAAGCTTTCTTT.

This clonotype has only a few counts. The chain employs TRBV7-9 and TRBJ1-1; possibly TRBD1 for D (5 bases). The CDR3 has 15 amino acids. The ends were cut back, 1 base at V and 8 bases at J, with 17 bases in the middle. CDR1 is SEHNR and CDR2 is FQNEAQ in the germline V gene (reference sequence). In DNA form, the CDR3 reads TGTGCCAGCAGCTTAGTTCTAATGGACACGGAAGAAGCTTTCTTT. It translates to CASSLVLMDTEEAFF. The variable domain in full, with the rest retrieved from reference TRBV7-9 and TRBJ1-1, is DTGVSQNPRHKITKRGQNVTFRCDPISEHNRLYWYRQTLGQGPEFLTYFQNEAQLEKSRLLSDRFSAERPKGSFSTLEIQRTEQGDSAMYLCASSLVLMDTEEAFFGQGTRLTVV.

This rearrangement joins TRBV7-6 to TRBJ2-5, with 8 bases lining up with TRBD2. The CDR3 consists of 15 residues. The germline gives CDR1 SGHVS, CDR2 FNYEAQ. The junction had 8 bases not matched to a gene; V was cut back by 3 bases and J by 5 bases. DNA of the CDR3: TGTGCCAGCAGCTTTCCCGGGGGGGACCCGGAGACCCAGTACTTC. Translated, it gives CASSFPGGDPETQYF.

This clonotype was counted a few times. J is TRBJ1-3 and V is TRBV5-5; TRBD1 matches 10 bases. In germline, CDR1 is SGHKS, CDR2 YYEKEE (reference sequence). This CDR3 is 15 amino acids long. The V and J ends lost 6 bases and 1 base, in that order; junction bases with no gene match: 4. CDR3 sequence: CASIPDRGSGNTIYF. The DNA of the CDR3 is TGTGCCAGCATTCCGGACAGGGGGTCTGGAAACACCATATATTTT.